The rows below give T cell receptor beta chains drawn from one sample of a study of radiotherapy plus CTLA-4 blockade in lung cancer. Only in-frame clones appear in the TCRdb table, and some are missing; sequencing was by immunoSEQ multiplex PCR. This table holds some 90,000 clones, around 83% found once. The input for sequencing was peripheral blood, taken from a patient treated with radiotherapy plus ipilimumab. All receptors come from a human donor with non-small cell lung cancer who had stable disease on radiotherapy plus ipilimumab. The CDR3 runs from the conserved cysteine through the conserved F or W. The D gene is left open where the match is weak. Size is stated for part of the rows, as once, few or many counts, or as a class when the clone is expanded.

V gene: TRBV7-2; J gene: TRBJ1-6; clone size: .; D gene: .; CDR3 DNA: TGTGCCAGCAGCTTGGGCCTGACAGGTGGCGGAGGGGGGTCACCCCTCCACTTT; CDR3 protein: CASSLGLTGGGGGSPLHF
V gene: TRBV12-5; J gene: TRBJ2-5; clone size: .; D gene: .; CDR3 DNA: TGTGCTAGTGGTTTTTTAGAAGAGACCCAGTACTTC; CDR3 protein: CASGFLEETQYF
V gene: TRBV11-3; J gene: TRBJ2-7; clone size: .; D gene: TRBD1; CDR3 DNA: TGTGCCAGCAGCGCTTCCGGGACAGGGGCCTACGAGCAGTACTTC; CDR3 protein: CASSASGTGAYEQYF
V gene: TRBV5-1; J gene: TRBJ1-1; clone size: .; D gene: .; CDR3 DNA: TGCGCCAGCAGCTTGGAGGGGGGGCGCGGGAACACTGAAGCTTTCTTT; CDR3 protein: CASSLEGGRGNTEAFF
V gene: TRBV14; J gene: TRBJ2-5; clone size: .; D gene: TRBD1; CDR3 DNA: TGTGCCAGCAGCCTACGGACAGGGGTCGAGGGGCAAGAGACCCAGTACTTC; CDR3 protein: CASSLRTGVEGQETQYF
V gene: TRBV30; J gene: TRBJ2-4; clone size: .; D gene: .; CDR3 DNA: TGTGCCTGGATTCGGGAAGGGGGAAACATTCAGTACTTC; CDR3 protein: CAWIREGGNIQYF
V gene: TRBV2; J gene: TRBJ2-3; clone size: .; D gene: .; CDR3 DNA: TGTGCCAGCAGTGAGGAGCAGGGCCCCACAGATACGCAGTATTTT; CDR3 protein: CASSEEQGPTDTQYF
V gene: TRBV5-1; J gene: TRBJ2-7; clone size: .; D gene: .; CDR3 DNA: TGCGCCAGCAGCTCGGACCGCTCAGGGTTCTACGAGCAGTACTTC; CDR3 protein: CASSSDRSGFYEQYF
V gene: TRBV9; J gene: TRBJ1-4; clone size: .; D gene: TRBD1; CDR3 DNA: TGTGCCAGCAGCGTTCGACAGGGAGACGGGGATGAAAAACTGTTTTTT; CDR3 protein: CASSVRQGDGDEKLFF
V gene: TRBV28; J gene: TRBJ2-5; clone size: .; D gene: .; CDR3 DNA: TGTGCCAGCAGCAGACAGGTCCCCCAAGAGACCCAGTACTTC; CDR3 protein: CASSRQVPQETQYF
V gene: TRBV2; J gene: TRBJ2-1; clone size: .; D gene: .; CDR3 DNA: TGTGCCAGCAGTGTATATGAGCAGTTCTTC; CDR3 protein: CASSVYEQFF
V gene: TRBV10-1; J gene: TRBJ1-5; clone size: .; D gene: .; CDR3 DNA: TGCGCCAGCAGTGAGTCGCCGGGGAAGGGGAATCAGCCCCAGCATTTT; CDR3 protein: CASSESPGKGNQPQHF
V gene: TRBV6-1; J gene: TRBJ1-4; clone size: .; D gene: .; CDR3 DNA: TGTGCCAGCAGCCTAGGGGGTCGAGTTGAAAAACTGTTTTTT; CDR3 protein: CASSLGGRVEKLFF
V gene: TRBV18; J gene: TRBJ2-5; clone size: .; D gene: TRBD2; CDR3 DNA: TGTGCCAGCTCAAGCTACGGGGGGCAAGAGACCCAGTACTTC; CDR3 protein: CASSSYGGQETQYF
V gene: TRBV28; J gene: TRBJ1-2; clone size: few; D gene: .; CDR3 DNA: TGTGCCAGCAGTTTACCCAGCTATGGCTACACCTTC; CDR3 protein: CASSLPSYGYTF
V gene: TRBV6-5; J gene: TRBJ2-1; clone size: few; D gene: TRBD1; CDR3 DNA: TGTGCCAGCAGTTACGACAGGGGCAATGAGCAGTTCTTC; CDR3 protein: CASSYDRGNEQFF
V gene: TRBV5-8; J gene: TRBJ1-3; clone size: .; D gene: .; CDR3 DNA: TGTGCCAGCACCCCAGAGGGTGGGTTTGGAAACACCATATATTTT; CDR3 protein: CASTPEGGFGNTIYF
V gene: TRBV14; J gene: TRBJ2-3; clone size: once; D gene: .; CDR3 DNA: TGTGCCAGCAGCCAAGAGAGGGGACCGCGGGGTGATACGCAGTATTTT; CDR3 protein: CASSQERGPRGDTQYF
V gene: TRBV1; J gene: TRBJ2-7; clone size: .; D gene: .; CDR3 DNA: TGCACCAGCAGCCAAGAAAACAGCTGTACGTACGAGCAGTACTTC; CDR3 protein: CTSSQENSCTYEQYF
V gene: TRBV9; J gene: TRBJ2-3; clone size: .; D gene: .; CDR3 DNA: TGTGCCAGCAGCGGTGGGCCGGCAGATACGCAGTATTTT; CDR3 protein: CASSGGPADTQYF
V gene: TRBV5-4; J gene: TRBJ1-1; clone size: .; D gene: .; CDR3 DNA: TGTGCCAGCAGCTTGCCAGGGGCTCTGTCTGAAGCTTTCTTT; CDR3 protein: CASSLPGALSEAFF
V gene: TRBV11-2; J gene: TRBJ2-1; clone size: .; D gene: .; CDR3 DNA: TGTGCCAGCAGCTTATGGGCTAGCGACTACAATGAGCAGTTCTTC; CDR3 protein: CASSLWASDYNEQFF
V gene: TRBV11-2; J gene: TRBJ2-5; clone size: .; D gene: .; CDR3 DNA: TGTGCCAGCAGCTTAGTAGTGGAGACCCAGTACTTC; CDR3 protein: CASSLVVETQYF
V gene: TRBV2; J gene: TRBJ2-1; clone size: .; D gene: TRBD1; CDR3 DNA: TGTGCCAGCAGTGGGTCCGGGACAGGGTGGGATGAGCAGTTCTTC; CDR3 protein: CASSGSGTGWDEQFF
V gene: TRBV4-1; J gene: TRBJ1-6; clone size: .; D gene: .; CDR3 DNA: TGCGCCAGCAGCCAAGATCCCCAGGCCTTTTCACCCCTCCACTTT; CDR3 protein: CASSQDPQAFSPLHF
V gene: TRBV4-2; J gene: TRBJ2-3; clone size: .; D gene: TRBD2; CDR3 DNA: TGTGCCAGCAGCCAAGATCTGAGGCTAGCGGGGCGGGCCGCAGATACGCAGTATTTT; CDR3 protein: CASSQDLRLAGRAADTQYF
V gene: TRBV7-8; J gene: TRBJ1-1; clone size: .; D gene: .; CDR3 DNA: TGTGCCAGCAGCTTACAGGGGAAGGGGACTGAAGCTTTCTTT; CDR3 protein: CASSLQGKGTEAFF
V gene: TRBV7-3; J gene: TRBJ2-3; clone size: .; D gene: .; CDR3 DNA: TGTGCCAGCAGCCAAGGGGTCGGGGCGCCCGGCACAGATACGCAGTATTTT; CDR3 protein: CASSQGVGAPGTDTQYF
V gene: TRBV7-3; J gene: TRBJ2-1; clone size: .; D gene: TRBD2; CDR3 DNA: TGTGCCAGCAGCCCCCTGGGGGGAGGGAGGAATGAGCAGTTCTTC; CDR3 protein: CASSPLGGGRNEQFF
V gene: TRBV5-8; J gene: TRBJ1-6; clone size: .; D gene: TRBD1; CDR3 DNA: TGTGCCAGCAGCCCCGATTACAGGGGGGAAGGCTCCTATAATTCACCCCTCCACTTT; CDR3 protein: CASSPDYRGEGSYNSPLHF
V gene: TRBV7-9; J gene: TRBJ1-6; clone size: .; D gene: .; CDR3 DNA: TGTGCCAGCAGCTTACGAGGACAGTATAATTCACCCCTCCACTTT; CDR3 protein: CASSLRGQYNSPLHF
V gene: TRBV11-1; J gene: TRBJ1-4; clone size: .; D gene: .; CDR3 DNA: TGTGCCAGCACCAACGATGGGATCGGGAATGAAAAACTGTTTTTT; CDR3 protein: CASTNDGIGNEKLFF
V gene: TRBV4-2; J gene: TRBJ1-5; clone size: .; D gene: .; CDR3 DNA: TGTGCCAGCAGCCCCACTAAGGGTAGCAATCAGCCCCAGCATTTT; CDR3 protein: CASSPTKGSNQPQHF
V gene: TRBV5-8; J gene: TRBJ2-5; clone size: .; D gene: TRBD2; CDR3 DNA: TGTGCCAGCAGCTTGATGGTAGCGGGAGTCCTCAGAGAGACCCAGTACTTC; CDR3 protein: CASSLMVAGVLRETQYF
V gene: TRBV2; J gene: TRBJ2-1; clone size: .; D gene: .; CDR3 DNA: TGTGCCAGCAGTGACCCCCCGGCTCCACAGTTCTTC; CDR3 protein: CASSDPPAPQFF
V gene: TRBV18; J gene: TRBJ1-4; clone size: .; D gene: .; CDR3 DNA: TGTGCCAGCTCACCACCGGGTTGGAATGAAAAACTGTTTTTT; CDR3 protein: CASSPPGWNEKLFF
V gene: TRBV7-9; J gene: TRBJ1-1; clone size: .; D gene: TRBD1; CDR3 DNA: TGTGCCAGCAGCCCGAGGACAGGGGCCACTGAAGCTTTCTTT; CDR3 protein: CASSPRTGATEAFF
V gene: TRBV19; J gene: TRBJ2-7; clone size: .; D gene: TRBD1; CDR3 DNA: TGTGCCACCCAGTCCGGGACAGGGGGGACCTACGAGCAGTACTTC; CDR3 protein: CATQSGTGGTYEQYF
V gene: TRBV4-1; J gene: TRBJ2-5; clone size: .; D gene: TRBD1; CDR3 DNA: TGCGCCAGCAGCCAAGACGGACAGGTCCAAGAGACCCAGTACTTC; CDR3 protein: CASSQDGQVQETQYF
V gene: TRBV29-1; J gene: TRBJ2-3; clone size: .; D gene: TRBD2; CDR3 DNA: TGCAGCGTCGCCGGGACTAGCGGGAGAGGAGATACGCAGTATTTT; CDR3 protein: CSVAGTSGRGDTQYF